The 13 T cell receptor beta chains reported below all come from one sample, sequenced in a study of cytomegalovirus exposure and HLA in healthy donors. Vbeta (60) and Jbeta (13) primers were used in the PCR. Assay used: immunoSEQ multiplex PCR; TCRdb lists only in-frame clones, some missing. The sample records approximately 160,000 clones, 55% to 80% being singletons. Sequenced material: PBMCs. The receptors stem from a woman younger than 35 in good health and CMV-seropositive.

J is TRBJ1-1 and V is TRBV29-1; D may be TRBD1 (5 bases). Looked up from germline, CDR1 is SQVTM and CDR2 is ANQGSEA. V gave up 0 bases and J gave up 8 bases, with 16 bases separating them. This CDR3 has 14 residues. DNA of the CDR3: TGCAGCGTTGAAGAGGGGGGTTTCCCTGTCGAAGCTTTCTTT. Translating it yields CSVEEGGFPVEAFF.

J is TRBJ2-5 and V is TRBV7-9, with a possible D match to TRBD1 (5 bases). Germline-derived CDR1 and CDR2 are SEHNR and FQNEAQ (reference sequence). The V end was cut by 2 bases, the J end by 3 bases, with 7 bases between. The CDR3 spans 13 residues. CDR3 nucleotides: TGTGCCAGCAGCTTATCCAGGGAAGAGACCCAGTACTTC. Translated: CASSLSREETQYF.

The rearrangement uses TRBV5-1 and TRBJ1-1; no clear D gene. Trimming left V 1 base short and J 4 bases short, with 8 bases between. Germline V gives CDR1 SGHRS, CDR2 YFSETQ. The CDR3 sequence is 13 residues long. CDR3 DNA: TGCGCCAGCAGCTTGACGGGGAGCACTGAAGCTTTCTTT. The encoded protein is CASSLTGSTEAFF.

The chain carries TRBV4-1 and TRBJ2-5, with 8 nucleotides matching TRBD1. Germline CDR1 and CDR2: MGHRA and YSYEKL. This CDR3 has 13 residues. The trim removed 4 bases at V and 5 bases at J, leaving 3 bases unmatched. CDR3 coding DNA: TGCGCCAGCAGCCGAGACAGGGGTGAGACCCAGTACTTC. This encodes CASSRDRGETQYF.

In this sample, this clone turned up a few times. The rearrangement links TRBV30 to TRBJ2-5; D is perhaps TRBD2 (6 bases). Germline V gives CDR1 GTSNPN, CDR2 SVGIG (reference sequence). CDR3 length equals 12 residues. The V end lost 3 bases, the J end lost 5 bases, and 10 bases lay between the germline ends. The CDR3 DNA reads as TGTGCCTGGAGCGGAGGGGACGAGACCCAGTACTTC. Encoded protein: CAWSGGDETQYF.

J is TRBJ2-2 and V is TRBV6-1; D unclear. V was shortened by 6 bases and J by 3 bases, with 14 bases between the two germline ends. CDR1 and CDR2 from the germline V gene are MNHNS and SASEGT. The CDR3 is made up of 15 amino acids. CDR3 loop: CASRGETLYTGELFF. DNA for the CDR3: TGTGCCAGCAGAGGAGAAACACTATACACCGGGGAGCTGTTTTTT.

CDR3 coding DNA: TGTGCCAGCAGTTGGACCTGGGGACTGTCTTCCCATAGCTCCTACGAGCAGTACTTC. This gives the protein CASSWTWGLSSHSSYEQYF. The rearrangement links TRBV28 to TRBJ2-7, with D tentatively TRBD2 (6 bases). Per germline, CDR1 MDHEN and CDR2 SYDVKM. Trimming took 4 bases from V and 0 from J, leaving 25 bases between them. The CDR3 is 19 amino acids.

This clone was seen only a few times. V usage is TRBV11-2 and J usage is TRBJ2-1; no firm D call. Per germline, CDR1 SGHAT and CDR2 FQNNGV. Trimming took off 4 bases at V and 1 base at J, with 8 bases between the two ends. The CDR3 totals 14 residues. Here the CDR3 reads CASSYSPSYNEQFF. For the CDR3, the DNA is TGTGCCAGCAGCTATTCTCCGTCCTACAATGAGCAGTTCTTC.

The gene calls are TRBV4-1 and TRBJ1-1, with TRBD1 matching over 7 bases. With 0 bases clipped from V and 5 bases from J, the junction kept 6 bases outside the gene matches. This CDR3 contains 15 residues. The germline CDR1 and CDR2 sequences are MGHRA and YSYEKL. The CDR3 region has the DNA TGCGCCAGCAGCCAAGATCTGACAGGGCGGACTGAAGCTTTCTTT. Protein: CASSQDLTGRTEAFF.

This clone was recorded a few times. The chain joins TRBV9 to TRBJ1-2; D is undetermined. CDR3 length: 11 amino acids. V lost 4 bases and J 1 base, leaving 2 bases between the germline ends. Germline V lookup: CDR1 SGDLS, CDR2 YYNGEE. CDR3: CASSRNYGYTF. The CDR3 DNA reads TGTGCCAGCAGCCGTAACTATGGCTACACCTTC.

This clone is a singleton in its sample. The CDR3 DNA is TGTGCCAGCAGTTTTTTTGTGGGGCAGCGGGAGGGGGTCGAGCAGTACTTC. Its protein is CASSFFVGQREGVEQYF. V and J are TRBV28 and TRBJ2-7; 10 bases are a match to TRBD2. Losses at the gene ends were 3 bases for V and 6 bases for J; bases not matched to a gene: 14. This CDR3 region has 17 residues. Germline CDR1 reads MDHEN; CDR2 reads SYDVKM. The entire variable domain, with the rest obtained from reference TRBV28 and TRBJ2-7, is as follows: DVKVTQSSRYLVKRTGEKVFLECVQDMDHENMFWYRQDPGLGLRLIYFSYDVKMKEKGDIPEGYSVSREKKERFSLILESASTNQTSMYLCASSFFVGQREGVEQYFGPGTRLTVT.

This clone was seen only a few times. The chain has TRBV11-2 and TRBJ2-7, with 10 bases lining up with TRBD2. The CDR3 spans 16 residues. The germline CDR1 and CDR2 sequences are SGHAT and FQNNGV. J lost 3 bases, V lost 5 bases, and 10 bases had no gene match. CDR3 sequence (DNA): TGTGCCAGCAGCACCAAGACTAGCGGGCCAGTCTACGAGCAGTACTTC. Encoded protein: CASSTKTSGPVYEQYF.

J is TRBJ2-1 and V is TRBV13; 9 bases are shared with TRBD2. Germline lookup yields CDR1 PRHDT and CDR2 FYEKMQ (reference sequence). This CDR3 comprises 15 residues. Trimming took 5 bases from V and 6 from J; bases not matched to a gene: 8. The CDR3 DNA is TGTGCCAGCAGCCCGTTGGCGGGAGGGCCCAATGAGCAGTTCTTC. Translated: CASSPLAGGPNEQFF.